This entry describes one T cell receptor (beta chain). The source of the sample is a study of control samples from healthy donors and cancer patients. Assay used: immunoSEQ multiplex PCR; TCRdb lists only in-frame clones, some missing. This sample has under 100,000 clones, with roughly nine tenths found just once. Germline lookup yields CDR1 DFQATT and CDR2 SNEGSKA (reference sequence). This CDR3 has 13 residues. Losses at the gene ends were 3 bases for V and 4 bases for J; bases not matched to a gene: 2. The sequencing sample was made of blood. The V call is TRBV20-1, the J call TRBJ2-5; 10 bases fit TRBD2. This receptor was obtained from a woman in her seventies in good health. Written as DNA, the CDR3 is TGCAGTGCTAGTCCTAGCGGGGGAGAGACCCAGTACTTC. As protein: CSASPSGGETQYF.